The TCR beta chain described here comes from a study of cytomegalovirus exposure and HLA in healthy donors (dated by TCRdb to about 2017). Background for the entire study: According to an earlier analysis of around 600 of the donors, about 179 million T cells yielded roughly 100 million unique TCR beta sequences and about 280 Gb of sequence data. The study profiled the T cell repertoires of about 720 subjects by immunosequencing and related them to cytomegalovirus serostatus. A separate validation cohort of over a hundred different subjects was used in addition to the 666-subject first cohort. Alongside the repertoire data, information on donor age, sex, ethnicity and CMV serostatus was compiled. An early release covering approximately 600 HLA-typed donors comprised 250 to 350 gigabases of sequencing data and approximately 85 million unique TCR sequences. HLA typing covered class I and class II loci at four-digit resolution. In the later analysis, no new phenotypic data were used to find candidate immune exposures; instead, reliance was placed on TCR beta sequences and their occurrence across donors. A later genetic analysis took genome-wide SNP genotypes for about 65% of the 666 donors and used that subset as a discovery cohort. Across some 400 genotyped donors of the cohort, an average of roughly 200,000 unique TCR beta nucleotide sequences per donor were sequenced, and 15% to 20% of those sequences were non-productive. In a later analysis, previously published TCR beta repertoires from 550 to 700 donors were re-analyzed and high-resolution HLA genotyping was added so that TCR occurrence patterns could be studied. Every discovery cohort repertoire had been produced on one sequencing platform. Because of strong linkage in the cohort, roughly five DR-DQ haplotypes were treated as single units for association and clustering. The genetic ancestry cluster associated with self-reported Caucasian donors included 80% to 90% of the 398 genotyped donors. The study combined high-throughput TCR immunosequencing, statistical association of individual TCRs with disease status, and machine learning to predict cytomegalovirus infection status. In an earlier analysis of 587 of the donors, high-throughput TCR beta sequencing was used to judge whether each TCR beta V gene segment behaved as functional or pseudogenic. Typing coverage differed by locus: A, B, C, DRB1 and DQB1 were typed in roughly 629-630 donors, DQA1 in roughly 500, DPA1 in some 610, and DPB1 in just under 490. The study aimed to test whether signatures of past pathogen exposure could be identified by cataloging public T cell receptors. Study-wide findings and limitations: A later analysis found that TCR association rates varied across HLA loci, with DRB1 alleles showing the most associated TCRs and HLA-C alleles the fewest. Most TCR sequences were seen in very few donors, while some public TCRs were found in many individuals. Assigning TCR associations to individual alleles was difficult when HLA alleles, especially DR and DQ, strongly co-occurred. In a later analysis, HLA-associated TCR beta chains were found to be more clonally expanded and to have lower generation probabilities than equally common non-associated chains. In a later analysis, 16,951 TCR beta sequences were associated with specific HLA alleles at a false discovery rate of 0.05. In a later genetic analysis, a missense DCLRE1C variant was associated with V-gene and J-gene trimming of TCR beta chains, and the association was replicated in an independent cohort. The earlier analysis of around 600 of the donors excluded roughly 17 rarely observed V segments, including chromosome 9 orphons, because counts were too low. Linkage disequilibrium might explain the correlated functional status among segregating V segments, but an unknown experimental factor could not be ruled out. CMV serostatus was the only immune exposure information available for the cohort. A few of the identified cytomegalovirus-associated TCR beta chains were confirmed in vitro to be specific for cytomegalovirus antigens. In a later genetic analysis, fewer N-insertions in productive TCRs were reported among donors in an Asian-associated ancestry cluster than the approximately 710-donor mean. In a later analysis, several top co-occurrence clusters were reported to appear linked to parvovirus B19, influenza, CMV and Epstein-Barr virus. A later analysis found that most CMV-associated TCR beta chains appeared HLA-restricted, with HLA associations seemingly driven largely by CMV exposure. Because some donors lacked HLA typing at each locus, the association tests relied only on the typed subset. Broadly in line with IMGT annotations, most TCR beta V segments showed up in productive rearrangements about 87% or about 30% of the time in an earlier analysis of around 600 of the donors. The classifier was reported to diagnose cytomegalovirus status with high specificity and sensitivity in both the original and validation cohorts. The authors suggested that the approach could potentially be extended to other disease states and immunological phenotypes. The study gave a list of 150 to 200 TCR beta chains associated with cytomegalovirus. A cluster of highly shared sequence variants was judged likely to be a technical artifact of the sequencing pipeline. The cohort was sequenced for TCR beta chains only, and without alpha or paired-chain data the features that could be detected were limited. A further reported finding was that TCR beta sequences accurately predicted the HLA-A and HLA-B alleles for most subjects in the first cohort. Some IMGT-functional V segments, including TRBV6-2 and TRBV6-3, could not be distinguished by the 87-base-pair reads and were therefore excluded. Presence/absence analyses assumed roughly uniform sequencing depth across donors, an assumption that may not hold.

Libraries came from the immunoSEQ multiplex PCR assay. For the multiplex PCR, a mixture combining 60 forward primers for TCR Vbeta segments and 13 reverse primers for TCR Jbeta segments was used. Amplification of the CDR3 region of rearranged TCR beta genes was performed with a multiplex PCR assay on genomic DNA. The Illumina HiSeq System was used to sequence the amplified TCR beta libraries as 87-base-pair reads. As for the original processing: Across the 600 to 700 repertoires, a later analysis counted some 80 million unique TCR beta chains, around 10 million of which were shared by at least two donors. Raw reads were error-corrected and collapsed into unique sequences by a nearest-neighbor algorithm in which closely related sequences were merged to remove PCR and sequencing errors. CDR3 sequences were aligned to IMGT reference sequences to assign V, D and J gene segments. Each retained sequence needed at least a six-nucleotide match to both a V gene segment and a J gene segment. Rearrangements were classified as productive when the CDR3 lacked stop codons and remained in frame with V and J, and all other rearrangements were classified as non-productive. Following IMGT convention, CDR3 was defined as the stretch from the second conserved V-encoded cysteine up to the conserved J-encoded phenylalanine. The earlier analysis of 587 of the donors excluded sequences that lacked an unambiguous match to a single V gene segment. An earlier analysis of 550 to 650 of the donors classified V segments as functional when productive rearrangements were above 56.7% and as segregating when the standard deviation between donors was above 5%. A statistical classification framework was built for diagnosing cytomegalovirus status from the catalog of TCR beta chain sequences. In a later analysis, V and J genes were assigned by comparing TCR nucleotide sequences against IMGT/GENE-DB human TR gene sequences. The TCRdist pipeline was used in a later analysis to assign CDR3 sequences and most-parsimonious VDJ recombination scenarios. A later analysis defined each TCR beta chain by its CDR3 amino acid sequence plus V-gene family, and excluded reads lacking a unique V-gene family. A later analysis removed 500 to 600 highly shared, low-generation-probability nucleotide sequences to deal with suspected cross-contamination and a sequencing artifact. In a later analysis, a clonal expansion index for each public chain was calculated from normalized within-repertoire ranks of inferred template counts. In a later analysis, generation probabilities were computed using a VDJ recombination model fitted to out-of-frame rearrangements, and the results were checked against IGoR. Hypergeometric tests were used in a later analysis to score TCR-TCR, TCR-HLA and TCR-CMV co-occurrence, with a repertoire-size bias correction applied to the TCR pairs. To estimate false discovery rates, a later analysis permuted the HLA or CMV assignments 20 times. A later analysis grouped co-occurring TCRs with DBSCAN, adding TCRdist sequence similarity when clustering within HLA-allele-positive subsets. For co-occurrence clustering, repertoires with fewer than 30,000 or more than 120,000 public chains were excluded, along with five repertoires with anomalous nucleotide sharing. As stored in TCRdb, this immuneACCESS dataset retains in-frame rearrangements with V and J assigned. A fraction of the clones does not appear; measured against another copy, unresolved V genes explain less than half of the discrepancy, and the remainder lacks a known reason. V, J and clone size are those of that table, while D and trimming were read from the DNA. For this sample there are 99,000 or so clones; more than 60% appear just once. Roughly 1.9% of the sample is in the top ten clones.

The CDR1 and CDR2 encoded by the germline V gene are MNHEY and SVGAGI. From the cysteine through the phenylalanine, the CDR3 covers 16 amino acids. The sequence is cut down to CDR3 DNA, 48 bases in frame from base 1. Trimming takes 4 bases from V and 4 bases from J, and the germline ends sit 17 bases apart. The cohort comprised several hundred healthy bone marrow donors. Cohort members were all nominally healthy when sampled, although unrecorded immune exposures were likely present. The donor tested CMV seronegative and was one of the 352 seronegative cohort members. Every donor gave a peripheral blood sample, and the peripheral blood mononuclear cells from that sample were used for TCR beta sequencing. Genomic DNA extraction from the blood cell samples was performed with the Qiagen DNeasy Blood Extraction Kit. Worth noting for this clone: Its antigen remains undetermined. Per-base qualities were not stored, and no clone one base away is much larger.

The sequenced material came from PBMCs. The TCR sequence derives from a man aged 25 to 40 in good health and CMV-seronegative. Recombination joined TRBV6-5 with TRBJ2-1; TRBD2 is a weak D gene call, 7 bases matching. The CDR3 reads CASSSGGRGGYNEQFF. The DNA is TGTGCCAGCAGTTCCGGGGGGCGCGGGGGATACAATGAGCAGTTCTTC.